The rows below give T cell receptor beta chains drawn from one sample of a study of T cells after yellow fever vaccination. Via MiXCR, TCRdb re-called the 5' RACE reads, giving one row per CDR3 protein. Seen here are under 600,000 distinct CDR3 sequences, 20% to 25% observed once, and the top ten hold 15% to 20%. The specimen was PBMCs, collected about 20 days after the first yellow fever vaccination. The receptor source for this set is a man between 18 and 35 years old who received the YFV17D yellow fever vaccine. CDR3s include the opening cysteine and the closing phenylalanine or tryptophan. Fields, in order: D gene, J gene, clone size, V gene, CDR3 protein, CDR3 DNA. A D gene is named only where the DNA matches it firmly. Size is stated for part of the rows, as once, few or many counts, or as a class when the clone is expanded.

d_call: -; j_call: TRBJ2-3; clone_size: few; v_call: TRBV3-1; cdr3_aa: CASSQLGTDTQYF; cdr3_nt: TGTGCCAGCAGCCAGTTAGGGACAGATACGCAGTATTTT
d_call: -; j_call: TRBJ2-5; clone_size: -; v_call: TRBV5-1; cdr3_aa: CASSIPGQQETQYF; cdr3_nt: TGCGCCAGCAGCATCCCGGGACAACAAGAGACCCAGTACTTC
d_call: -; j_call: TRBJ1-4; clone_size: -; v_call: TRBV11-2; cdr3_aa: CASSPDGSGELLFF; cdr3_nt: TGTGCCAGCAGCCCGGACGGCTCTGGGGAGTTACTGTTTTTT
d_call: TRBD2; j_call: TRBJ2-3; clone_size: -; v_call: TRBV4-3; cdr3_aa: CASSQDWRGGGDTQYF; cdr3_nt: TGCGCCAGCAGCCAAGATTGGCGCGGGGGAGGGGATACGCAGTATTTT
d_call: TRBD1; j_call: TRBJ1-1; clone_size: many; v_call: TRBV12-3/TRBV12-4; cdr3_aa: CASSTTGGNTEAFF; cdr3_nt: TGTGCCAGCAGTACTACAGGGGGCAACACTGAAGCTTTCTTT
d_call: TRBD1; j_call: TRBJ1-6; clone_size: -; v_call: TRBV6-2/TRBV6-3; cdr3_aa: CASSSPGQALHF; cdr3_nt: TGTGCCAGCAGTTCGCCTGGACAGGCCCTCCACTTT
d_call: -; j_call: TRBJ2-1; clone_size: -; v_call: TRBV11-2; cdr3_aa: CASSSWYYNEQFF; cdr3_nt: TGTGCCAGCAGCTCGTGGTACTACAATGAGCAGTTCTTC
d_call: -; j_call: TRBJ2-7; clone_size: few; v_call: TRBV5-6; cdr3_aa: CASSLERHKQYF; cdr3_nt: TGTGCCAGCAGCTTGGAGAGACATAAGCAGTACTTC
d_call: -; j_call: TRBJ2-5; clone_size: few; v_call: TRBV5-1; cdr3_aa: CASSLRTVTETQYF; cdr3_nt: TGCGCCAGCAGCTTACGGACAGTCACCGAGACCCAGTACTTC
d_call: TRBD1; j_call: TRBJ2-1; clone_size: -; v_call: TRBV23-1; cdr3_aa: CASSQSRDRVVNEQFF; cdr3_nt: TGCGCCAGCAGTCAATCTCGGGACAGGGTGGTTAATGAGCAGTTCTTC
d_call: -; j_call: TRBJ1-1; clone_size: -; v_call: TRBV18; cdr3_aa: CASSPLGGWGTEAFF; cdr3_nt: TGTGCCAGCTCACCACTGGGGGGTTGGGGCACTGAAGCTTTCTTT
d_call: TRBD1; j_call: TRBJ1-1; clone_size: -; v_call: TRBV3-1; cdr3_aa: CASSRGQGGMNTEAFF; cdr3_nt: TGTGCCAGCAGCCGGGGACAGGGGGGAATGAACACTGAAGCTTTCTTT
d_call: TRBD1; j_call: TRBJ1-1; clone_size: few; v_call: TRBV2; cdr3_aa: CASNGQENTEAFF; cdr3_nt: TGTGCCAGTAATGGACAGGAGAACACTGAAGCTTTCTTT
d_call: -; j_call: TRBJ1-1; clone_size: few; v_call: TRBV28; cdr3_aa: CASSYSIGAGGHTEAFF; cdr3_nt: TGTGCCAGCAGCTATTCCATAGGGGCGGGTGGGCACACTGAAGCTTTCTTT
d_call: -; j_call: TRBJ2-4; clone_size: -; v_call: TRBV3-1; cdr3_aa: CASSLQWEENIQYF; cdr3_nt: TGTGCCAGCAGCCTACAGTGGGAGGAAAACATTCAGTACTTC
d_call: TRBD2; j_call: TRBJ2-3; clone_size: few; v_call: TRBV4-1; cdr3_aa: CASSQDRSGAGDTDTQYF; cdr3_nt: TGCGCCAGCAGCCAGGACCGAAGCGGGGCCGGTGACACAGATACGCAGTATTTT
d_call: -; j_call: TRBJ1-4; clone_size: -; v_call: TRBV7-8; cdr3_aa: CASSLESGVRTNEKLFF; cdr3_nt: TGTGCCAGCAGCTTAGAGTCGGGGGTTCGAACTAATGAAAAACTGTTTTTT
d_call: -; j_call: TRBJ1-1; clone_size: few; v_call: TRBV12-3/TRBV12-4; cdr3_aa: CASWRGRSQAFF; cdr3_nt: TGTGCCAGCTGGAGGGGACGGTCCCAGGCTTTCTTT
d_call: TRBD1; j_call: TRBJ2-1; clone_size: few; v_call: TRBV27; cdr3_aa: CASSYTPGQIKYNEQFF; cdr3_nt: TGTGCCAGCAGTTATACGCCGGGACAGATAAAATACAATGAGCAGTTCTTC
d_call: TRBD1; j_call: TRBJ1-2; clone_size: -; v_call: TRBV12-3/TRBV12-4; cdr3_aa: CASSYEGAPSGYTF; cdr3_nt: TGTGCCAGCTCCTACGAGGGGGCTCCAAGTGGCTACACCTTC
d_call: -; j_call: TRBJ1-2; clone_size: few; v_call: TRBV4-1; cdr3_aa: CASSQDFRRMGANYGYTF; cdr3_nt: TGCGCCAGCAGCCAAGATTTTAGACGGATGGGAGCTAACTATGGCTACACCTTC
d_call: TRBD1; j_call: TRBJ1-5; clone_size: -; v_call: TRBV28; cdr3_aa: CASRGWTGGNQPQHF; cdr3_nt: TGTGCCAGCAGGGGGTGGACAGGGGGCAATCAGCCCCAGCATTTT
d_call: -; j_call: TRBJ2-2; clone_size: many; v_call: TRBV7-2; cdr3_aa: CASSLYSTGELFF; cdr3_nt: TGTGCCAGCAGCTTATACTCCACCGGGGAGCTGTTTTTT
d_call: TRBD1; j_call: TRBJ2-3; clone_size: few; v_call: TRBV12-3/TRBV12-4; cdr3_aa: CASRQGAIRTDTQYF; cdr3_nt: TGTGCCAGCAGGCAGGGGGCCATCAGAACAGATACGCAGTATTTT
d_call: -; j_call: TRBJ1-4; clone_size: -; v_call: TRBV3-1; cdr3_aa: CASSHQGQGEKLFF; cdr3_nt: TGTGCCAGCAGCCATCAGGGTCAAGGTGAAAAACTGTTTTTT
d_call: -; j_call: TRBJ1-2; clone_size: few; v_call: TRBV7-2; cdr3_aa: CASSSRGTQRIYGYTF; cdr3_nt: TGTGCCAGCAGCTCGCGAGGCACACAAAGAATATATGGCTACACCTTC
d_call: TRBD2; j_call: TRBJ2-3; clone_size: -; v_call: TRBV4-3; cdr3_aa: CASSQDSGGALSDTQYF; cdr3_nt: TGCGCCAGCAGCCAAGACAGCGGGGGGGCCTTGTCAGATACGCAGTATTTT
d_call: -; j_call: TRBJ2-1; clone_size: -; v_call: TRBV19; cdr3_aa: CASSRRELSYNEQFF; cdr3_nt: TGTGCCAGTAGTCGTAGGGAGTTAAGCTACAATGAGCAGTTCTTC
d_call: TRBD1; j_call: TRBJ1-5; clone_size: many; v_call: TRBV5-5; cdr3_aa: CASRSDRGPGQPQHF; cdr3_nt: TGTGCCAGCAGGTCGGACAGGGGGCCGGGGCAGCCCCAGCATTTT
d_call: -; j_call: TRBJ2-3; clone_size: few; v_call: TRBV15; cdr3_aa: CATSRLEGITDTQYF; cdr3_nt: TGTGCCACCAGCAGGCTGGAGGGGATCACAGATACGCAGTATTTT
d_call: TRBD1; j_call: TRBJ2-7; clone_size: many; v_call: TRBV5-5; cdr3_aa: CASNWDRGAYEQYF; cdr3_nt: TGTGCCAGCAACTGGGACAGGGGTGCCTACGAGCAGTACTTC
d_call: -; j_call: TRBJ2-7; clone_size: -; v_call: TRBV7-2; cdr3_aa: CASSLGRKQYF; cdr3_nt: TGTGCCAGCAGCTTAGGACGGAAGCAGTACTTC
d_call: TRBD1; j_call: TRBJ2-7; clone_size: few; v_call: TRBV11-2; cdr3_aa: CASSLNRGSYEQYF; cdr3_nt: TGTGCCAGCAGCTTGAACAGGGGGTCCTACGAGCAGTACTTC
d_call: -; j_call: TRBJ2-3; clone_size: -; v_call: TRBV5-1; cdr3_aa: CASSSTMTGTDTQYF; cdr3_nt: TGCGCCAGCAGCTCGACCATGACGGGAACAGATACGCAGTATTTT
d_call: -; j_call: TRBJ2-3; clone_size: -; v_call: TRBV5-6; cdr3_aa: CASSSPRDSTDTQYF; cdr3_nt: TGTGCCAGCAGCTCCCCCCGAGATAGCACAGATACGCAGTATTTT
d_call: TRBD2; j_call: TRBJ2-6; clone_size: once; v_call: TRBV20-1; cdr3_aa: CSAGRAGGSGANVLTF; cdr3_nt: TGCAGTGCTGGACGAGCGGGGGGTTCTGGGGCCAACGTCCTGACTTTC
d_call: TRBD2; j_call: TRBJ2-3; clone_size: -; v_call: TRBV4-1; cdr3_aa: CASRYRTSLTDTQYF; cdr3_nt: TGCGCCAGCCGCTACCGGACTAGCCTCACAGATACGCAGTATTTT
d_call: TRBD1; j_call: TRBJ2-3; clone_size: few; v_call: TRBV6-5; cdr3_aa: CASSYGQGVTDTQYF; cdr3_nt: TGTGCCAGCAGTTACGGACAGGGTGTGACAGATACGCAGTATTTT
d_call: -; j_call: TRBJ2-2; clone_size: few; v_call: TRBV7-9; cdr3_aa: CASSSRAAGELFF; cdr3_nt: TGTGCCAGCAGTTCCCGTGCGGCGGGGGAGCTGTTTTTT
d_call: TRBD1; j_call: TRBJ2-7; clone_size: -; v_call: TRBV7-9; cdr3_aa: CASSLERGGQGLYEQYF; cdr3_nt: TGTGCCAGCAGCTTAGAGAGGGGTGGACAGGGTCTCTACGAGCAGTACTTC
d_call: -; j_call: TRBJ2-3; clone_size: -; v_call: TRBV20-1; cdr3_aa: CSAAKETSTDTQYF; cdr3_nt: TGCAGTGCTGCCAAAGAAACTAGCACAGATACGCAGTATTTT
d_call: -; j_call: TRBJ2-5; clone_size: few; v_call: TRBV21-1; cdr3_aa: CAQKGGKTQYF; cdr3_nt: TGTGCCCAAAAGGGGGGGAAGACCCAGTACTTC
d_call: -; j_call: TRBJ2-2; clone_size: -; v_call: TRBV12-3/TRBV12-4; cdr3_aa: CASGGNTGELFF; cdr3_nt: TGTGCCAGCGGGGGAAACACCGGGGAGCTGTTTTTT
d_call: -; j_call: TRBJ1-6; clone_size: few; v_call: TRBV7-2; cdr3_aa: CASTSSPGPNSPLHF; cdr3_nt: TGTGCCAGCACCTCAAGTCCAGGGCCGAATTCACCCCTCCACTTT
d_call: -; j_call: TRBJ1-3; clone_size: few; v_call: TRBV4-3; cdr3_aa: CASSQEVGVSGNTIYF; cdr3_nt: TGCGCCAGCAGCCAAGAGGTTGGGGTTTCTGGAAACACCATATATTTT
d_call: -; j_call: TRBJ1-5; clone_size: -; v_call: TRBV20-1; cdr3_aa: CSAEPAYSNQPQHF; cdr3_nt: TGCAGTGCCGAACCCGCTTATAGCAATCAGCCCCAGCATTTT